This T cell receptor beta chain emerged from a study of blood T cell repertoires in COVID-19 (dated by TCRdb to the early 2020s). In the study overall: The collaborator samples originated in the United States, Italy and Spain and spanned the acute and convalescent phases of COVID-19. The material from the prospective study consisted of cDNA or gDNA derived from T cells, B-cell-depleted T cells, or PBMCs. Subjects who had been exposed to COVID-19, were actively infected with it, or had recovered from it provided the deeply sampled blood TCRbeta repertoires that made up the dataset. A freely available public database, intended as a resource for researchers studying the immune response to SARS-CoV-2, is where the repertoires were released. Samples came from the ongoing ImmuneRACE study (first 160 participants) plus 1,254 subjects from 6 global collaborators. Nearly every sample came with metadata listing a de-identified subject ID, COVID-19 status, age in years and sex. Where available, HLA class I and class II types were taken from metadata supplied by the sample provider and were not determined by assay-based typing.

TCRbeta CDR3 regions were amplified from genomic DNA by means of the immunoSEQ Assay, a bias-controlled multiplex PCR. As for the original processing: The number of nucleated cells in each sample was estimated from the amplification of reference gene primers within the assay. Sequence reads were collapsed and filtered to measure the absolute abundance of every unique TCRbeta CDR3 rearrangement. For each sample, productive Simpson clonality was calculated as the square root of Simpson's diversity index across productive rearrangements. Imported from immuneACCESS, the table was reduced by TCRdb to in-frame sequences with V and J called. These copies leave out some clones; in studies compared against another copy, an unresolved V gene accounts for under half, and the cause of the remainder is not known. The V and J calls and clone size are taken from that table; D and trimming were inferred from the DNA. This sample holds hundreds of thousands of clones; approximately 87% were observed only once. 7.8% of the sample belongs to the ten largest clones.

The full study reports these points: The quantity of clinical and demographic metadata differed by source and by participant and was supplied without curation.

A second Seattle source provided samples from volunteer blood donors who had recovered from COVID-19. Each collaborating institution followed its own protocols to collect whole blood in K2EDTA tubes. For TCRbeta analysis, collaborator samples were shipped as frozen whole blood, as isolated PBMCs, or as DNA extracted from either sample type. The CDR3 runs 16 residues from the cysteine to the phenylalanine. Only CDR3 DNA remains: 48 bases, in frame from the first base. The junction shows trimming of 3 bases on V and 0 bases on J, plus 12 bases between the germline ends. CDR1 and CDR2, looked up from the germline V gene, are MDHEN and SYDVKM. As for this clone: No cognate antigen has been identified for it. The sample holds no much larger clone one base away, and base qualities are not on file.

This TCR was sampled from a woman in her forties or fifties who had recovered from COVID-19. Here the chain combines TRBV28 and TRBJ1-5; a tentative D call is TRBD1 (5 bases match). The sequenced material came from peripheral blood. The sequence in DNA is TGTGCCAGCAGTTTCCCGGACATCCATAGCAATCAGCCCCAGCATTTT. This yields the protein CASSFPDIHSNQPQHF.